Listed below are T cell receptor beta chains from one sample, sequenced in a study of T-cell reconstitution after alpha-beta-depleted transplantation in children. One entry per CDR3 protein, called by TCRdb with MiXCR from the PCR reads. The data show around 530,000 distinct CDR3 sequences, 30% to 35% seen once. The sample here was PBMCs from the stem cell graft donor, taken from the stem cell graft. These receptors came from a human donor who donated a stem cell graft to a child with aplastic anemia. The CDR3 runs from the conserved cysteine through the conserved F or W. Fields, in order: CDR3 length, J gene, D gene, V gene, clone size, CDR3 DNA, CDR3 protein. D genes are given only for firm matches. Not all rows give a size; the values are once, few, many and, for expanded clones, a class.

>17|TRBJ2-5|-|TRBV7-2|-
TGTGCCAGCAGCTTTAGGGGGGGTGGCGGCCACCAAGAGACCCAGTACTTC
CASSFRGGGGHQETQYF
>13|TRBJ1-2|-|TRBV11-2|-
TGTGCCAGCAGCTTCCAGGGGAACTATGGCTACACCTTC
CASSFQGNYGYTF
>14|TRBJ2-7|-|TRBV12-3/TRBV12-4|few
TGTGCCTCGGGGTTCCAGCGACGGATCTCGGAGCAGTACTTC
CASGFQRRISEQYF
>11|TRBJ1-4|-|TRBV24-1|once
TGTGCCACCAGTGACAGTGAAAAACTGTTTTTT
CATSDSEKLFF
>15|TRBJ2-5|-|TRBV10-3|few
TGTGCCATCAGTGAAGGGTCGGGAGTAATTCTGACCCAGTACTTC
CAISEGSGVILTQYF
>14|TRBJ1-4|TRBD1|TRBV29-1|once
TGCAGCGTTGGAGAGGGGACAGTTAATGAAAAACTGTTTTTT
CSVGEGTVNEKLFF
>13|TRBJ2-7|-|TRBV30|-
TGTGCCTGGAGTGAGGATGATTCCTACGAGCAGTACTTC
CAWSEDDSYEQYF
>13|TRBJ2-1|-|TRBV12-3/TRBV12-4|-
TGTGCCAGCAGGTTAAGCCTCGACGATGAGCAGTTCTTC
CASRLSLDDEQFF
>17|TRBJ2-6|-|TRBV5-1|-
TGCGCCAGCAGCTTGGACACCGGAAGCTCTGGGGCCAACGTCCTGACTTTC
CASSLDTGSSGANVLTF
>15|TRBJ2-7|-|TRBV12-3/TRBV12-4|-
TGTGCCAGCAGCCGAAGACAGGACAGCTCCTACGAGCAGTACTTC
CASSRRQDSSYEQYF
>13|TRBJ2-2|-|TRBV11-3|few
TGTGCCAGCAGCTTAGAAGGTGGAGGGGAGCTGTTTTTT
CASSLEGGGELFF
>14|TRBJ2-7|-|TRBV7-2|-
TGTGCCAGCAGCTTAGTTTACGAAGGGGACGAGCAGTACTTC
CASSLVYEGDEQYF
>14|TRBJ2-2|-|TRBV20-1|-
TGCAGTGCTGCCCCGGCCCTATACACCGGGGAGCTGTTTTTT
CSAAPALYTGELFF
>17|TRBJ1-5|TRBD1|TRBV12-3/TRBV12-4|-
TGTGCCAGCAGTCCGGGACAGGGCCCGTCTGGCAATCAGCCCCAGCATTTT
CASSPGQGPSGNQPQHF
>16|TRBJ1-4|TRBD1|TRBV7-8|-
TGTGCCAGCAGCCCAGAAGGGACAGAGGAAAATGAAAAACTGTTTTTT
CASSPEGTEENEKLFF
>22|TRBJ2-1|TRBD2|TRBV29-1|-
TGCAGCGTTCCTCGGTTGAGGCTAGCGGGGACGAAATTCTCGTCCTCCTACAATGAGCAGTTCTTC
CSVPRLRLAGTKFSSSYNEQFF
>15|TRBJ1-3|-|TRBV5-1|-
TGCGCCAGCAGCTTAGACAGGACTGCTGGAAACACCATATATTTT
CASSLDRTAGNTIYF
>13|TRBJ1-2|TRBD1|TRBV28|-
TGTGCCAGCAGTTCGGGACAGTACTATGGCTACACCTTC
CASSSGQYYGYTF
>16|TRBJ1-5|-|TRBV6-1|-
TGTGCCAGCAGGGGGGCGCAGGCCCCGTTCAATCAGCCCCAGCATTTT
CASRGAQAPFNQPQHF